Each of the 8 T cell receptor beta chains below was sequenced from the same sample in a study of cytotoxic CD8 clonotypes in ibrutinib-treated CLL. This table comes from immunoSEQ multiplex PCR, and its TCRdb copy is limited to in-frame clones, with some not included. The sample yields approximately 100,000 clones, 58% seen once. The sequenced sample was PBMCs, obtained after 24 months of ibrutinib treatment. These receptors all come from a human donor with chronic lymphocytic leukemia.

The chain couples TRBV5-1 to TRBJ2-7; 8 nucleotides align to TRBD1. Looked up from germline, CDR1 is SGHRS and CDR2 is YFSETQ. This CDR3 has 16 residues. V lost 0 bases and J lost 2; bases outside the gene matches: 7. In nucleotides, the CDR3 is TGCGCCAGCAGCTTGGCCATTGGACAGGGTACCTACGAGCAGTACTTC. Amino acids: CASSLAIGQGTYEQYF.

CDR3 loop: CASSLDRNYGYTF. CDR3 bases: TGTGCCAGCAGCTTGGACAGGAACTATGGCTACACCTTC. The chain couples TRBV5-6 to TRBJ1-2, with TRBD1 as a possible D gene (5 bases). Germline CDR1 reads SGHDT; CDR2 reads YYEEEE. CDR3 length: 13 amino acids. V lost 0 bases, J lost 2 bases, and 5 bases lay in between.

V usage is TRBV6-5 and J usage is TRBJ2-5, with D possibly matching TRBD1 (5 bases). The CDR3 covers 11 residues. Germline V gene lookup returns CDR1 MNHEY and CDR2 SVGAGI. V was cut by 2 bases and J by 11 bases, with 9 bases left in between. The CDR3 protein is CASSYGRAQYF. CDR3 bases: TGTGCCAGCAGTTACGGCAGGGCACAGTACTTC.

The rearrangement links TRBV5-6 to TRBJ2-5; a possible D gene is TRBD1 (6 bases). This CDR3 comprises 14 residues. Germline V gene sequence: CDR1 SGHDT, CDR2 YYEEEE. The ends were cut back, 7 bases at V and 2 bases at J, with 15 bases in the middle. The CDR3 region has the DNA TGTGCCAGCGTCAAGACAGGAAGGCAAGAGACCCAGTACTTC. Its protein is CASVKTGRQETQYF.

The chain carries TRBV7-2 and TRBJ2-3; D is perhaps TRBD2 (6 bases). Trimming took off 5 bases at V and 7 bases at J, with 16 bases between the two ends. Germline V CDR1 and CDR2: SGHTA, FQGNSA. This CDR3 is built from 14 residues. CDR3 nucleotides: TGTGCCAGCAGCCTGGAATCGCGGGGAAATACGCAGTATTTT. This gives the protein CASSLESRGNTQYF.

J is TRBJ1-5 and V is TRBV6-1, with 8 bases matching TRBD1. The CDR3 runs 17 residues. With 2 bases clipped from V and 4 bases from J, the junction kept 10 bases outside the gene matches. In germline, CDR1 is MNHNS, CDR2 SASEGT. The CDR3 coding sequence is TGTGCCAGCAGTGAACAGGGGGCCGGGGTTATTAATCAGCCCCAGCATTTT. It specifies CASSEQGAGVINQPQHF.

The V gene is TRBV4-1, the J gene TRBJ1-5; unclear D gene. From germline, CDR1 is MGHRA and CDR2 YSYEKL. Trimming took off 0 bases at V and 6 bases at J, with 6 bases between the two ends. The CDR3 totals 13 residues. CDR3 nucleotides: TGCGCCAGCAGCCAAGATACCATTCAGCCCCAGCATTTT. Amino acids: CASSQDTIQPQHF.

The chain links TRBV10-1 to TRBJ1-5; D is ambiguous. V dropped 9 bases and J dropped 0 bases, with 12 bases sitting between them. CDR3 size: 14 residues. In germline, CDR1 is WNHNN, CDR2 SYGVQD (reference sequence). CDR3 sequence (DNA): TGCGCCAGTTTACACCCATATAGCAATCAGCCCCAGCATTTT. Its translation: CASLHPYSNQPQHF.